This T cell receptor (beta chain) is from a study of T cell responses to AZD1222 COVID-19 vaccine. Findings and limits, study-wide: At baseline, just six AZD1222 recipients tested seropositive. Most donors were white British and more were female, and clonal diversity was possibly underestimated.

Sequencing was performed with immunoSEQ multiplex PCR; in TCRdb, only in-frame clones are kept and a portion is missing. The sample yields some 84,000 clones, roughly nine tenths seen once. The CDR3 is made up of 14 amino acids. Germline V gene lookup returns CDR1 SGDLS and CDR2 YYNGEE. The ends were cut back, 2 bases at V and 4 bases at J, with 12 bases in the middle. Note on this clone: Its antigen is currently unknown.

The TCR sequence derives from an adult who received the AZD1222 COVID-19 vaccine. The starting material was peripheral blood, obtained 28 days after the second AZD1222 dose. V is TRBV9 and J is TRBJ1-2; D perhaps matches TRBD1 (6 bases). Here the CDR3 reads CASSVGGVTYGYTF. For the CDR3, the DNA is TGTGCCAGCAGCGTGGGGGGCGTAACCTATGGCTACACCTTC.